The TCR beta chain described here comes from a study of blood T cell repertoires in COVID-19. Looked up from germline, CDR1 is SGHAT and CDR2 is FQNNGV. V lost 3 bases and J 2 bases, leaving 12 bases between the germline ends. The CDR3 spans 15 residues. Method: immunoSEQ multiplex PCR; TCRdb's copy keeps in-frame clones and lacks some. The sample lists approximately 68,000 clones, around nine tenths occurring once. V and J are TRBV11-2 and TRBJ2-3; possible D gene TRBD1, 5 bases. The sequenced sample was peripheral blood. The receptor's source is a woman aged 55-69 years with acute or convalescent COVID-19. CDR3 loop: CASSFRQYYTDTQYF. CDR3 nucleotide sequence: TGTGCCAGCAGCTTCCGACAGTACTACACAGATACGCAGTATTTT.